This TCR beta chain was documented in a study of OX40 agonist ivuxolimab in advanced cancers. With respect to the entire study: The costimulatory receptor OX40 (CD134) was targeted by ivuxolimab, a fully human IgG2 agonistic monoclonal antibody. Intravenous ivuxolimab was administered to patients every 2 weeks at six dose levels: 0.01, 0.1, 0.3, 1.5, 3 and 10 mg/kg. Among the roughly 50 dose-escalation patients, some 19 had hepatocellular carcinoma, 15 or so melanoma, 9 renal cell carcinoma and 9 head and neck cancer. The dose-escalation cohort was about 83% male with a mean age of about 54 years, ranging from 23 to 79. Patients were allowed to have had prior anti-PD-1, anti-PD-L1 or anti-CTLA-4 therapy, and 30% to 40% of the dose-escalation patients had previously received checkpoint inhibitors. Partial responses occurred in three dose-escalation patients, of whom one had hepatocellular carcinoma and two had cutaneous melanoma. The purpose of peripheral TCRbeta sequencing was to test whether ivuxolimab changed TCR sequence diversity and led to clonal T-cell expansion. The monotherapy dose-escalation portion (N of about 50 patients) of the phase I ivuxolimab trial is reported in the paper. What the research found in general, with its limitations: Partial responders in the 0.1-3.0 mg/kg groups had among the lowest normalized peripheral clonal expansion, especially among CD8+ T cells. Low levels of normalized T-cell clonal expansion were also seen in some patients who did not respond. Which antigens the clonally expanded peripheral T cells were specific for was not determined. After ivuxolimab, more expanded clones were found on average in CD8+ T cells than in CD4+ T cells. Clonal expansion of both CD4+ and CD8+ blood T cells was observed from baseline to week 6 at doses 0.1 to 3.0 mg/kg.

As for this clone: Its specific antigen is unknown. There are no base qualities to consult, and no much larger clone falls within one base.

Genomic DNA was extracted from sorted cells for sequencing of the TCRbeta CDR3 region. The immunoSEQ Assay was used to sequence the TCRbeta CDR3 regions. This is the immuneACCESS table as TCRdb keeps it, with only in-frame sequences that have V and J called. A part of the clones is gone; compared with another copy, unresolved V genes explain less than half, and the rest is unexplained. This sample lists some 38,000 clones; 89% were detected once. The ten largest clones capture less than 55% of the sample. Patients with a history of autoimmune disease or receiving systemic immunosuppression were excluded from the trial. In every dose cohort, peripheral blood was drawn for TCR sequencing at baseline, cycle 4 day 1, and cycle 7 day 1. The samples were taken from a phase I, first-in-human, multicenter, open-label dose-escalation trial of ivuxolimab. Adults with locally advanced or metastatic melanoma, renal cell carcinoma, hepatocellular carcinoma or head and neck squamous cell carcinoma were enrolled in the trial. Before TCR sequencing, CD4+ and CD8+ T cells were separately sorted from peripheral blood.

The source of this sequence is an adult with an advanced solid tumor such as melanoma, head and neck, liver or kidney cancer. Sample: CD4+ or CD8+ T cells sorted from blood, taken in a trial of the OX40 agonist ivuxolimab.

Here is the DNA: TGTGCCAGCAGCTTAAGGACAGGGAACACTGAAGCTTTCTTT. This codes for CASSLRTGNTEAFF. The chain employs TRBV7-9 and TRBJ1-1; 7 bases in the middle match TRBD1. Via the germline V gene (reference sequence), CDR1 is SEHNR and CDR2 FQNEAQ. Germline trimming amounts to 2 bases on V and 1 base on J, with 1 as the count of junction bases outside the gene matches. The cysteine opens and the phenylalanine closes a CDR3 of 14 amino acids. Of the read, only the CDR3 DNA is kept; its 42 bases are in frame from base 1.